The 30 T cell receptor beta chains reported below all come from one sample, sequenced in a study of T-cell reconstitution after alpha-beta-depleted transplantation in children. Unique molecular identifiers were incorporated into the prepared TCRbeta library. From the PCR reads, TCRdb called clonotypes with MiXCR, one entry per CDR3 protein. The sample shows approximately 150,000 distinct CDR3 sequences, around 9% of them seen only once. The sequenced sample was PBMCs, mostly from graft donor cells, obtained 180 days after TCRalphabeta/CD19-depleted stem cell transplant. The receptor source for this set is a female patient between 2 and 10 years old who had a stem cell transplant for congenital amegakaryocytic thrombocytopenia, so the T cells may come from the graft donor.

DNA for the CDR3: TGTGCCAGCAGAGACAGGGGCAATGAGCAGTTCTTC. Its protein product is CASRDRGNEQFF. This chain joins TRBV12-3 or TRBV12-4 and TRBJ2-1; 8 bases are a match to TRBD1. The CDR3 is 12 amino acids. V shed 6 bases, J shed 6 bases, and the junction held 1 base outside the gene matches.

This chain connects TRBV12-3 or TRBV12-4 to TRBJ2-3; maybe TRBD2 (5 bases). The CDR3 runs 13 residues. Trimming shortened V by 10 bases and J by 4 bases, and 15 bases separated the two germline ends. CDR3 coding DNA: TGTGCCACCTGCTTGGAGGTCCCAGATACGCAGTATTTT. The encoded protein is CATCLEVPDTQYF.

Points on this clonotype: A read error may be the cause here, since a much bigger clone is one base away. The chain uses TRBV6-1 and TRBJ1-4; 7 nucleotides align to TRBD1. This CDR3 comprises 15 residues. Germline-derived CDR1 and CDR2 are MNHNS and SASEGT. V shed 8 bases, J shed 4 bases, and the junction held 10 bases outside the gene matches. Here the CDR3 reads CASCSRTGFNEKLFF. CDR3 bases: TGTGCCAGCTGCTCCCGGACAGGCTTTAATGAAAAACTGTTTTTT.

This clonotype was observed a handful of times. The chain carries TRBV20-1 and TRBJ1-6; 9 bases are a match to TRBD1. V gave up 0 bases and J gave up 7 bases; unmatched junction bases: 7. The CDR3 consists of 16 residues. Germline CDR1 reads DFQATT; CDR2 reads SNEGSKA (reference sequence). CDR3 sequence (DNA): TGCAGTGCTAGAGAAATAGGACAGGGGTGGAATTCACCCCTCCACTTT. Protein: CSAREIGQGWNSPLHF.

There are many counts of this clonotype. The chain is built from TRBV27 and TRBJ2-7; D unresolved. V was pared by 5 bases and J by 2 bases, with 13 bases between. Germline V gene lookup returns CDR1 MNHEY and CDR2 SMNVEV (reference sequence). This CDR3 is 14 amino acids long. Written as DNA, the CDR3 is TGTGCCAGCAGTCTAACAACAGCCGCCTACGAGCAGTACTTC. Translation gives CASSLTTAAYEQYF.

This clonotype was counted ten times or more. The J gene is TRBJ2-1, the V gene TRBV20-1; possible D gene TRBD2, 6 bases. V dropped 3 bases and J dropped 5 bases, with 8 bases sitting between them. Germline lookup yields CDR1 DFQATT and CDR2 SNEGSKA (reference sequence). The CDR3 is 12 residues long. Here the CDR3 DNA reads TGCAGTGCTAGCGGGAGAGACAATGAGCAGTTCTTC. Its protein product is CSASGRDNEQFF.

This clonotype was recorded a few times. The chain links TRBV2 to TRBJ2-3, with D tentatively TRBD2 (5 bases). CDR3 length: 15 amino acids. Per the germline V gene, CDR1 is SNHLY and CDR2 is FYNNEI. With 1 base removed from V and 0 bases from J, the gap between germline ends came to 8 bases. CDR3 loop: CASSEGGVSTDTQYF. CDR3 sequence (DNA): TGTGCCAGCAGTGAAGGGGGAGTAAGCACAGATACGCAGTATTTT.

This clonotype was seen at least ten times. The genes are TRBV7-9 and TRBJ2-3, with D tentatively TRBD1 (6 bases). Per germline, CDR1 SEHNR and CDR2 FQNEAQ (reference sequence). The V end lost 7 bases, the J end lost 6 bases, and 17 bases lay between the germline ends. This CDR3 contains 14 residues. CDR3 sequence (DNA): TGTGCCAGCACCAGCCGGGACACCAGGGATACGCAGTATTTT. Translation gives CASTSRDTRDTQYF.

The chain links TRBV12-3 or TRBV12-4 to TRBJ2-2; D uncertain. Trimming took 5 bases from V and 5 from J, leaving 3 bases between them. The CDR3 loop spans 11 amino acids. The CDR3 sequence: CASSHTGELFF. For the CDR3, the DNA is TGTGCCAGCAGTCATACCGGGGAGCTGTTTTTT.

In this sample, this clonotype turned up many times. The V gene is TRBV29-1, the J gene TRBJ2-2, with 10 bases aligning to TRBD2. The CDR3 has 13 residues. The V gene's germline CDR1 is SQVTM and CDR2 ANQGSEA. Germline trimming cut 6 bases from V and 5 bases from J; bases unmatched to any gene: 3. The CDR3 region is CSVSGRGTGELFF. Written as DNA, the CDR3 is TGCAGCGTGAGCGGGAGGGGTACCGGGGAGCTGTTTTTT.

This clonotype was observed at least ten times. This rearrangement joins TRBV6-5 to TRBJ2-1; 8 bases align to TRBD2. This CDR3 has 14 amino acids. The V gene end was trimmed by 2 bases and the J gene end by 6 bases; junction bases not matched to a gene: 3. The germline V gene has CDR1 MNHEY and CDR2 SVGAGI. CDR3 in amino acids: CASSYPGLVNEQFF. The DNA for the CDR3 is TGTGCCAGCAGTTACCCGGGACTAGTCAATGAGCAGTTCTTC.

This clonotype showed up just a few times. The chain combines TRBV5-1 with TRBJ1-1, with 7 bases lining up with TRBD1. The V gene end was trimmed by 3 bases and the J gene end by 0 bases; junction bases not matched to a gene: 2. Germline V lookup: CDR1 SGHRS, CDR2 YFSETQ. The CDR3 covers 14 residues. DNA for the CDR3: TGCGCCAGCAGCTCAACAGGGGTGAACACTGAAGCTTTCTTT. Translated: CASSSTGVNTEAFF. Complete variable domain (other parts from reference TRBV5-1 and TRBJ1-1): KAGVTQTPRYLIKTRGQQVTLSCSPISGHRSVSWYQQTPGQGLQFLFEYFSETQRNKGNFPGRFSGRQFSNSRSEMNVSTLELGDSALYLCASSSTGVNTEAFFGQGTRLTVV.

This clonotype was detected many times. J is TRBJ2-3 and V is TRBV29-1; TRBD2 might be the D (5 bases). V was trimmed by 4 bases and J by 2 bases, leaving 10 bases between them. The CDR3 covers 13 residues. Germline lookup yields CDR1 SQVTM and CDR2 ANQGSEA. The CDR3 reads CSVASGYTDTQYF. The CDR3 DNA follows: TGCAGCGTTGCCAGCGGATACACAGATACGCAGTATTTT.

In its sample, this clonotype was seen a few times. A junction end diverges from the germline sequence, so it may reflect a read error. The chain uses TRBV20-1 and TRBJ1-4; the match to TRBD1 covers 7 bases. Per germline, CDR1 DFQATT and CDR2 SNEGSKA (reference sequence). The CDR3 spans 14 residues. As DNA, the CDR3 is TGCAGTGCCAGAGTGACAGGGTATAATGAAAAACTGTTTTTT. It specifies CSARVTGYNEKLFF.

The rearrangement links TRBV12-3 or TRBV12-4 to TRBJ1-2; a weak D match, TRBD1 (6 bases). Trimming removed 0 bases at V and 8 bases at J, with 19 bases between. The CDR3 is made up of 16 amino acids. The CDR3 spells CASSLALPAGVRGYTF. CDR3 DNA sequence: TGTGCCAGCAGTTTAGCCCTTCCGGCAGGGGTAAGGGGCTACACCTTC.

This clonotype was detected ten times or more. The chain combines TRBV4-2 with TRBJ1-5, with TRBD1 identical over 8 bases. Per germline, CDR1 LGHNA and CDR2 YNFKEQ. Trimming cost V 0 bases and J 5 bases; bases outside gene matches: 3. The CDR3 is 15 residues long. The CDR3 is CASSQDGDRHQPQHF. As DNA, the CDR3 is TGTGCCAGCAGCCAAGATGGGGACAGGCATCAGCCCCAGCATTTT.

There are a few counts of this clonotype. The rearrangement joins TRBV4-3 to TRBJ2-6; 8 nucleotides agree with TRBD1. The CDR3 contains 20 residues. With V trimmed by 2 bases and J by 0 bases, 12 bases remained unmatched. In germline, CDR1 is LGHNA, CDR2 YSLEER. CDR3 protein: CASSQRDSGQAFSGANVLTF. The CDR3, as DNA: TGCGCCAGCAGCCAACGGGATTCGGGACAGGCCTTCTCTGGGGCCAACGTCCTGACTTTC.

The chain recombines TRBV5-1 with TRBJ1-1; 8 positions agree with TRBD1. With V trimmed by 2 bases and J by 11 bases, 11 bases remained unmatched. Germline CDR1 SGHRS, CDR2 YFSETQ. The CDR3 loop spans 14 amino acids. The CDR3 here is CASSLQGGASGAFF. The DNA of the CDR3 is TGCGCCAGCAGCTTACAGGGGGGGGCATCTGGTGCTTTCTTT.

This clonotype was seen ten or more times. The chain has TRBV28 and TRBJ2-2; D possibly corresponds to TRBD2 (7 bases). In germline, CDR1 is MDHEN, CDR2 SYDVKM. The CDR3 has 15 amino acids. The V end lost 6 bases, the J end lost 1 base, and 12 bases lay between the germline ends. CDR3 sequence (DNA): TGTGCCAGCAGCCGGGGGGCTGTGAACACCGGGGAGCTGTTTTTT. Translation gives CASSRGAVNTGELFF.

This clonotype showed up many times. The CDR3 bases are TGCGCCAGCAACCCACTCGGGACAGGCAACACCGGGGAGCTGTTTTTT. Protein: CASNPLGTGNTGELFF. This chain links TRBV4-1 with TRBJ2-2; 8 nucleotides align to TRBD1. The CDR3 has 16 residues. Germline CDR1 and CDR2: MGHRA and YSYEKL. With V trimmed by 7 bases and J by 2 bases, 9 bases remained unmatched.

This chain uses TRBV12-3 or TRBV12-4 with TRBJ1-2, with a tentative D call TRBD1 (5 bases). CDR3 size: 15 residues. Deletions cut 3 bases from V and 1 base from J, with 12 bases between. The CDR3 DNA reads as TGTGCCAGCAGTTTTGAACGGACACTTAACTATGGCTACACCTTC. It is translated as CASSFERTLNYGYTF.

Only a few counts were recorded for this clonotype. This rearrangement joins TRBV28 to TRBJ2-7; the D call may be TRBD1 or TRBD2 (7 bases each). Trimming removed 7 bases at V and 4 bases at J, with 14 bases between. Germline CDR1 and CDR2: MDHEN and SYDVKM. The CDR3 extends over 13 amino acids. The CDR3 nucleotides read TGTGCCAGCACAGGGGGGGCCCCGTACGAGCAGTACTTC. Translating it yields CASTGGAPYEQYF.

CDR3 DNA: TGCAGTGCTAGAGATACGATCGCGGAGGTCACAGATACGCAGTATTTT. It encodes CSARDTIAEVTDTQYF. V is TRBV20-1 and J is TRBJ2-3; TRBD2 might be the D (5 bases). Germline V lookup: CDR1 DFQATT, CDR2 SNEGSKA (reference sequence). Trimming pared 0 bases from V and 2 bases from J, leaving 15 bases between. The CDR3 runs 16 residues.

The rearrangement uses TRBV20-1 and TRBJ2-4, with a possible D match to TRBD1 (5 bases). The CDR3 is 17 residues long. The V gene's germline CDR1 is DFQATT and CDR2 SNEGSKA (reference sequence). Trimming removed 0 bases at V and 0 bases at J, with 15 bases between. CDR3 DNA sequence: TGCAGTGCTAGAGATCTTAATGAGGACATAGCCAAAAACATTCAGTACTTC. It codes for CSARDLNEDIAKNIQYF.

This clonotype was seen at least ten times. In DNA, the CDR3 is TGCGCCAGCGCTTTGACGGGACAGGGAGCCTACGAGCAGTACTTC. It is translated as CASALTGQGAYEQYF. V is TRBV5-1 and J is TRBJ2-7; 9 nucleotides align to TRBD1. CDR3 length: 15 amino acids. The trim removed 7 bases at V and 2 bases at J, leaving 10 bases unmatched. Per germline, CDR1 SGHRS and CDR2 YFSETQ.

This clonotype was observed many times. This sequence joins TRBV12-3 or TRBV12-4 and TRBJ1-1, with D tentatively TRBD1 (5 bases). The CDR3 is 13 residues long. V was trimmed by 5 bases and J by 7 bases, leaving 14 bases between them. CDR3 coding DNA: TGTGCCAGCAGTCGGACCGAGGGGATTGAAGCTTTCTTT. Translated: CASSRTEGIEAFF.

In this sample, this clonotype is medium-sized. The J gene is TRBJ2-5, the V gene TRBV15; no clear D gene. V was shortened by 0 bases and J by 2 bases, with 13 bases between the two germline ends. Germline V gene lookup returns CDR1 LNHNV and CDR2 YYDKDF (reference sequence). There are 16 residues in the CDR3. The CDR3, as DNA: TGTGCCACCAGCAGAGATCTGGCGGTGACACAAGAGACCCAGTACTTC. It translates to CATSRDLAVTQETQYF. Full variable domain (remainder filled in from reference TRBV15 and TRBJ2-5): DAMVIQNPRYQVTQFGKPVTLSCSQTLNHNVMYWYQQKSSQAPKLLFHYYDKDFNNEADTPDNFQSRRPNTSFCFLDIRSPGLGDTAMYLCATSRDLAVTQETQYFGPGTRLLVL.

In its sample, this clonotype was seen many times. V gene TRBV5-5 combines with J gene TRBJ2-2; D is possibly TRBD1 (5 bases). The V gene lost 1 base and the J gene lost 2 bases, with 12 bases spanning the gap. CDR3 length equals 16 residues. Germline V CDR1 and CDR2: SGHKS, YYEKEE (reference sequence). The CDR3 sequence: CASSLSTVHNTGELFF. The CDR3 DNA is TGTGCCAGCAGCTTGTCGACAGTTCATAACACCGGGGAGCTGTTTTTT.

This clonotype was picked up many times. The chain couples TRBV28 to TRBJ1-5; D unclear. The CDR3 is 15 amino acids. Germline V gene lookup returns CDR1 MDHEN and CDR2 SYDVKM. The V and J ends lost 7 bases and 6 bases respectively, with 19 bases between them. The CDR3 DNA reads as TGTGCCAGCACCCCTAGGCCTGGTGTCGGTCAGCCCCAGCATTTT. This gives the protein CASTPRPGVGQPQHF.

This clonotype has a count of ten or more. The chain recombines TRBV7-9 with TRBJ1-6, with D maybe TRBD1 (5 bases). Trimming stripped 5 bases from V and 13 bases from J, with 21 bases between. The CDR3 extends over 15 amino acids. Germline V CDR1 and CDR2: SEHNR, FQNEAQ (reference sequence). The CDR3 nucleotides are TGTGCCAGCAGCCCGACTGGGGCACCCATAGTGCCCCTCCACTTT. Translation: CASSPTGAPIVPLHF.